Sequencing of this T cell receptor beta chain was carried out in a study of blood T cell repertoires in COVID-19. Whole-study context: Donors in the United States, Italy and Spain gave samples during acute or convalescent COVID-19. In each case, the material was cDNA or gDNA derived from T cells, B-cell-depleted T cells, or PBMCs.

Germline lookup yields CDR1 SGHAT and CDR2 FQDESV (reference sequence). Trimming cost V 5 bases and J 3 bases; bases outside gene matches: 4. CDR3 size: 14 residues. Adults between roughly 18 and 90 years of age took part from 24 US areas. As handled by the study authors: Using reference gene primer amplification, nucleated cell counts were estimated. Sequenced by immunoSEQ multiplex PCR; TCRdb stores in-frame clones only, minus some. V, J and clone size reflect that table, while D and trimming were determined from the DNA. The sample has about 220,000 clones, about 86% seen once. The chain has TRBV11-1 and TRBJ2-1; TRBD2 matches at 7 bases. The receptor was isolated from a woman aged 40 to 49 with acute COVID-19. Sequencing was done on a sample of PBMCs or T cells enriched from blood (not recorded which). The chain's CDR3 is CASSDGDYYNEQFF. The CDR3 bases are TGTGCCAGCAGCGACGGGGACTACTACAATGAGCAGTTCTTC.